The 10 T cell receptor beta chains presented below share a single source sample, sequenced in a study of T cell repertoires in cytomegalovirus infection. TCRdb ran MiXCR on the reads and lists one entry per CDR3 protein. The sample includes 150,000 to 190,000 distinct CDR3 sequences, around 20% of them seen just once. Sequenced material: PBMCs. The receptors were sampled from a human donor in good health (CMV status not recorded). Some clones in this sample may be carry-over from other donors' samples.

This clonotype showed up just a few times. The rearrangement uses TRBV3-1 and TRBJ2-3; possibly TRBD1 or TRBD2 for D (5 bases each). CDR3 size: 14 residues. Per the germline V gene, CDR1 is LGHDT and CDR2 is YNNKEL (reference sequence). The ends were cut back, 2 bases at V and 1 base at J, with 7 bases in the middle. The CDR3 here is CASSQRGGTDTQYF. CDR3 coding DNA: TGTGCCAGCAGCCAAAGGGGAGGCACAGATACGCAGTATTTT.

This clonotype has more than one count but fewer than ten. The chain combines TRBV4-1 with TRBJ2-5; D unresolved. Germline loops: CDR1 MGHRA, CDR2 YSYEKL. Trimming stripped 4 bases from V and 0 bases from J, with 6 bases between. The CDR3 runs to 13 residues. The CDR3 DNA is TGCGCCAGCAGCCTAGTATACCAAGAGACCCAGTACTTC. It specifies CASSLVYQETQYF.

This clonotype has just a few counts. The genes are TRBV2 and TRBJ2-5; 13 bases agree with TRBD2. The germline gives CDR1 SNHLY, CDR2 FYNNEI. V dropped 7 bases and J dropped 5; count of bases not matched to a gene: 4. The CDR3 length is 14 residues. CDR3 sequence reads: CASTTSGRGETQYF. The CDR3 DNA reads TGTGCCAGCACCACTAGCGGGAGGGGTGAGACCCAGTACTTC.

The sample holds a few counts of this clonotype. The chain recombines TRBV28 with TRBJ2-7; 8 bases are shared with TRBD1. From germline, CDR1 is MDHEN and CDR2 SYDVKM. Trimming took 4 bases from V and 6 from J; bases not matched to a gene: 5. The CDR3 has 13 amino acids. The CDR3 DNA is TGTGCCAGCAGTTCAGGGGGCCGAGCCGAGCAGTACTTC. Its protein is CASSSGGRAEQYF.

The V and J genes are TRBV28 and TRBJ2-7; TRBD1 might be the D (5 bases). V lost 3 bases to trimming and J lost 5 bases, with 17 bases between them. CDR1 and CDR2 from the germline V gene are MDHEN and SYDVKM. CDR3 length equals 15 residues. The CDR3 region has the DNA TGTGCCAGCAGTTTTGTTGGGGCTTGGTCGGACGAGCAGTACTTC. Translated: CASSFVGAWSDEQYF.

This sequence joins TRBV7-3 and TRBJ2-1, with D perhaps TRBD1 or TRBD2 (6 bases each). V shed 5 bases and J shed 1 base, with 21 bases lying between them. The CDR3 runs to 18 residues. Germline V gene sequence: CDR1 SGHTA, CDR2 FQGTGA. The CDR3 DNA reads TGTGCCAGCAGCCCAATAGGCGGGGCAGGGGTTTCCTACAATGAGCAGTTCTTC. This sequence encodes CASSPIGGAGVSYNEQFF.

This clonotype was counted many times. The rearrangement links TRBV7-3 to TRBJ2-7, with 7 bases fitting TRBD2. V lost 5 bases to trimming and J lost 3 bases; unmatched junction nucleotides: 4. Germline V gives CDR1 SGHTA, CDR2 FQGTGA. CDR3 length equals 13 residues. CDR3 sequence reads: CASSLAENYEQYF. The CDR3 DNA reads TGTGCCAGCAGCCTAGCGGAGAACTACGAGCAGTACTTC.

This clonotype was recorded many times. The V and J genes are TRBV7-2 and TRBJ2-7; tentative D call: TRBD2 (6 bases). Germline V gene data show CDR1 as SGHTA and CDR2 as FQGNSA. The V and J ends lost 5 bases and 0 bases respectively, with 11 bases between them. The CDR3 totals 14 residues. The CDR3 bases are TGTGCCAGCAGCCCCTCTAGCGACTCCTACGAGCAGTACTTC. It is translated as CASSPSSDSYEQYF.

Comment on this clonotype: Compared with germline, one end of the junction differs, possibly owing to a read error. The CDR3 DNA follows: TGTGCCAGCAGCGTAGCAAGAGGCTTGAAGACCCAGTACTTC. Its protein product is CASSVARGLKTQYF. J is TRBJ2-5 and V is TRBV7-9; D gene unclear. Germline V gives CDR1 SEHNR, CDR2 FQNEAQ (reference sequence). This CDR3 comprises 14 residues.

This clonotype has just a few counts. The chain combines TRBV12-3 or TRBV12-4 with TRBJ2-7, with 14 bases aligning to TRBD2. V lost 5 bases to trimming and J lost 2 bases; unmatched junction nucleotides: 8. The CDR3 is made up of 17 amino acids. CDR3 DNA: TGTGCCAGCAGTCTAGGGACTAGCGGGAGTACGGCCTACGAGCAGTACTTC. The encoded protein is CASSLGTSGSTAYEQYF.